Included here is one TCR beta chain sequence, with context. Other DNA sequences in the same sample also yield this CDR3. The protocol was immunoSEQ multiplex PCR, while the TCRdb copy is restricted to in-frame clones and leaves out a portion. The profile shows approximately 220,000 clones, around nine tenths of them singletons. This sample stems from a study of blood T cell repertoires in COVID-19. Background on the study: Acute and convalescent COVID-19 specimens originated in the United States, Italy and Spain.

The sample comprised peripheral blood. This receptor was identified in a man between 60 and 75 years old who had recovered from COVID-19.

In DNA, the CDR3 is TGTGCCAGCAGTGCGCAGGGGAGCAATCAGCCCCAGCATTTT. Protein: CASSAQGSNQPQHF. The gene calls are TRBV2 and TRBJ1-5; TRBD1 might be the D (6 bases). The V end was cut by 4 bases, the J end by 1 base, with 8 bases between. Germline CDR1 SNHLY, CDR2 FYNNEI. This CDR3 is 14 amino acids long. Variable domain in full (rest from reference TRBV2 and TRBJ1-5): EPEVTQTPSHQVTQMGQEVILRCVPISNHLYFYWYRQILGQKVEFLVSFYNNEISEKSEIFDDQFSVERPDGSNFTLKIRSTKLEDSAMYFCASSAQGSNQPQHFGDGTRLSIL.